This TCR beta chain was identified during a study of T cell changes during pregnancy in multiple sclerosis. Data came from immunoSEQ multiplex PCR; TCRdb stores just in-frame clones and leaves some out. The sample comprises some 21,000 clones, about 91% of which are singletons, and about 0.7% rests with the top ten. CDR3 length: 15 residues. Per germline, CDR1 LGHNA and CDR2 YSLEER. J gave up 7 bases and V 3 bases, and 8 bases lay outside the gene matches. Sequenced here: CD4+ T cells from peripheral blood mononuclear cells, sampled in the third trimester of pregnancy. The source is a female donor with multiple sclerosis, enrolled in a pregnancy study. The chain combines TRBV4-3 with TRBJ2-3, with 9 positions matching TRBD2. The chain's CDR3 is CASSQRGGGANTQYF. Written as DNA, the CDR3 is TGCGCCAGCAGCCAGCGGGGGGGAGGGGCAAATACGCAGTATTTT.